This T cell receptor (beta chain) was obtained from a study of T-cell reconstitution after alpha-beta-depleted transplantation in children. V was pared by 4 bases and J by 7 bases, with 8 bases of the junction left unmatched. Germline-derived CDR1 and CDR2 are SQVTM and ANQGSEA. The CDR3 has 14 residues. Unique molecular identifiers featured in how the TCRbeta library was prepared. Each CDR3 protein gets one entry after TCRdb re-called the PCR reads with MiXCR. The sample holds about 600,000 distinct CDR3 sequences, roughly a tenth seen once. The sequences come from PBMCs from the stem cell graft donor, collected from the stem cell graft. The chain joins TRBV29-1 to TRBJ2-2, with TRBD2 matching over 8 bases. The clonotype was recovered from a human donor who donated a stem cell graft to a child with acute myeloid leukemia. The CDR3 loop is CSVVFRGGIGELFF. CDR3 in DNA: TGCAGCGTTGTTTTTCGGGGGGGGATCGGGGAGCTGTTTTTT.